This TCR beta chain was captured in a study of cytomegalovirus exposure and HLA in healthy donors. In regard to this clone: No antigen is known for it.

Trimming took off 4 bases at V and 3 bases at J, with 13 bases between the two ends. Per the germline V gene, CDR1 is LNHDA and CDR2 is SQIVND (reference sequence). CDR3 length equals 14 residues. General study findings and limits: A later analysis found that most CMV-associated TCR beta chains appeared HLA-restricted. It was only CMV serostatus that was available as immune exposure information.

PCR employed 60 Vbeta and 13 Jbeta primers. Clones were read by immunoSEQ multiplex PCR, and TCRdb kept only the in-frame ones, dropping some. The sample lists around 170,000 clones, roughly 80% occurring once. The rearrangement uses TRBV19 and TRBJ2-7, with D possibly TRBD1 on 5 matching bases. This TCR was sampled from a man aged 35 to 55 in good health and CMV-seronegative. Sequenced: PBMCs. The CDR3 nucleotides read TGTGCCAGTAGTAGATCGGACATTGACTACGAGCAGTACTTC. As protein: CASSRSDIDYEQYF.